This TCR beta chain was observed in a study of post-analysis software for immune sequencing data. In regard to this clonotype: What it recognizes is unknown.

The library was made from cDNA and included unique molecular identifiers. TCRdb processed the PCR reads anew with MiXCR; each CDR3 protein has one entry. The sample has approximately 730,000 distinct CDR3 sequences, 25% to 30% seen once. V gave up 1 base and J gave up 11 bases, with 14 bases separating them. This CDR3 contains 13 residues. CDR1 and CDR2 (germline): SEHNR, FQNEAQ (reference sequence). Study-wide points: Among roughly 5 TRBV segments more frequent in patients than controls were TRBV5-6, TRBV5-1 and TRBV20-1.

The chain is built from TRBV7-9 and TRBJ2-5, with D possibly matching TRBD2 (5 bases). The TCR comes from a girl aged 5-17 years with multiple sclerosis. The sample consisted of blood. The CDR3 bases are TGTGCCAGCAGCTTAGACCCCGGGGATGAGCAGTACTTC. Translating it yields CASSLDPGDEQYF.